A single sample gave rise to the 14 T cell receptor beta chains below, sequenced in a study of blood T cell repertoires in COVID-19. TCRdb keeps only in-frame clones here, not all; method: immunoSEQ multiplex PCR. The table has roughly 340,000 clones, about 90% seen once; the top ten hold around 7.9%. Input material: peripheral blood. Receptor source: a woman aged 70-85 years with COVID-19, enrolled during active disease.

Remarks on this clone: Other DNA sequences in this specimen translate into the identical CDR3. V and J are TRBV18 and TRBJ2-3, with no clear D. CDR1 KGHSH and CDR2 LQKENI come from the germline V gene. V was pared by 1 base and J by 5 bases, with 7 bases between. CDR3 length: 13 residues. CDR3 in amino acids: CASSPLPGDTQYF. In DNA form, the CDR3 reads TGTGCCAGCTCACCACTTCCCGGAGATACGCAGTATTTT. Full variable domain (missing parts from reference TRBV18 and TRBJ2-3): NAGVMQNPRHLVRRRGQEARLRCSPMKGHSHVYWYRQLPEEGLKFMVYLQKENIIDESGMPKERFSAEFPKEGPSILRIQQVVRGDSAAYFCASSPLPGDTQYFGPGTRLTVL.

Here the CDR3 reads CASSRTGAPGYTF. DNA of the CDR3: TGTGCCAGCAGTCGAACAGGGGCTCCGGGCTACACCTTC. The chain joins TRBV12-3 or TRBV12-4 to TRBJ1-2; TRBD1 agrees at 7 bases. J lost 8 bases, V lost 5 bases, and 8 bases had no gene match. CDR3 size: 13 residues.

This clone has more than one count but fewer than ten. This chain uses TRBV11-2 with TRBJ2-2; 7 nucleotides agree with TRBD2. The germline V gene encodes CDR1 SGHAT and CDR2 FQNNGV. The CDR3 extends over 18 amino acids. The junction had 16 bases not matched to a gene; V was cut back by 5 bases and J by 4 bases. The CDR3 DNA reads as TGTGCCAGCAGCCCCGGACTAGGTTTTACTTCTGTCACCGGGGAGCTGTTTTTT. This encodes CASSPGLGFTSVTGELFF.

The chain couples TRBV2 to TRBJ1-1; tentative D call: TRBD1 (6 bases). The CDR3 covers 13 residues. Germline V gene sequence: CDR1 SNHLY, CDR2 FYNNEI. Trimming pared 3 bases from V and 7 bases from J, leaving 12 bases between. For the CDR3, the DNA is TGTGCCAGCAGTGAGGGCAGGGGCGATGAAGCTTTCTTT. Protein sequence: CASSEGRGDEAFF.

With regard to this clone: A much larger clone lies a single base off, so this may be a read error. V gene TRBV7-9 combines with J gene TRBJ1-2; 7 bases are a match to TRBD1. CDR1 and CDR2 from the germline V gene are SEHNR and FQNEAQ (reference sequence). The CDR3 is 12 residues long. Trimming cost V 5 bases and J 5 bases; bases outside gene matches: 2. The CDR3 reads CASSLTGYGYTF. The DNA for the CDR3 is TGTGCCAGCAGCCTGACAGGGTATGGCTACACCTTC.

This clone was seen a single time. V and J are TRBV7-9 and TRBJ1-1; D is perhaps TRBD1 (6 bases). The CDR3 is 14 amino acids. V was cut by 1 base and J by 3 bases, with 9 bases left in between. Germline V lookup: CDR1 SEHNR, CDR2 FQNEAQ (reference sequence). In nucleotides, the CDR3 is TGTGCCAGCAGCTTAGTCGAGGGGGACACTGAAGCTTTCTTT. Protein: CASSLVEGDTEAFF.

The chain employs TRBV6-5 and TRBJ1-5; a weak D match, TRBD1 (6 bases). The CDR3 extends over 13 amino acids. Germline V gene data show CDR1 as MNHEY and CDR2 as SVGAGI. V lost 6 bases and J lost 1, with 7 bases in between. The CDR3 protein is CASRQGSNQPQHF. The CDR3 DNA is TGTGCCAGCAGACAGGGAAGCAATCAGCCCCAGCATTTT.

This rearrangement joins TRBV30 to TRBJ1-2, with 9 bases lining up with TRBD1. Germline values: CDR1 GTSNPN, CDR2 SVGIG (reference sequence). The ends lost 5 bases at V and 5 bases at J; junction bases unmatched: 12. The CDR3 has 15 amino acids. The CDR3 spells CAWGDRARGSYGYTF. The CDR3 DNA is TGTGCCTGGGGGGACAGGGCAAGAGGTTCTTATGGCTACACCTTC. The full variable domain, rest sourced from reference TRBV30 and TRBJ1-2, is SQTIHQWPATLVQPVGSPLSLECTVEGTSNPNLYWYRQAAGRGLQLLFYSVGIGQISSEVPQNLSASRPQDRQFILSSKKLLLSDSGFYLCAWGDRARGSYGYTFGSGTRLTVV.

This chain uses TRBV2 with TRBJ1-6; D is possibly TRBD1 (5 bases). V shed 9 bases and J shed 7 bases, with 13 bases lying between them. Per germline, CDR1 SNHLY and CDR2 FYNNEI. The CDR3 is 13 residues long. This CDR3 reads CASQGSQNSPLHF. In nucleotides, the CDR3 is TGTGCCAGTCAGGGATCCCAAAATTCACCCCTCCACTTT.

The genes are TRBV7-9 and TRBJ2-1, with 10 bases matching TRBD2. J was trimmed by 3 bases and V by 2 bases; bases with no gene match: 1. Germline lookup yields CDR1 SEHNR and CDR2 FQNEAQ (reference sequence). The CDR3 has 15 amino acids. The CDR3 region has the DNA TGTGCCAGCAGCTTACCTAGCGGGGGCTACAATGAGCAGTTCTTC. Encoded protein: CASSLPSGGYNEQFF.

The rearrangement joins TRBV12-3 or TRBV12-4 to TRBJ2-1; TRBD1 might be the D (5 bases). V gave up 8 bases and J gave up 7 bases, with 9 bases separating them. This CDR3 has 11 amino acids. CDR3 in DNA: TGTGCCAGCGGTAGGGGTAATGAGCAGTTCTTC. It encodes CASGRGNEQFF.

The chain carries TRBV24-1 and TRBJ2-2, with 10 bases aligning to TRBD1. CDR3 size: 16 residues. V was pared by 3 bases and J by 4 bases, with 4 bases of the junction left unmatched. Per the germline V gene, CDR1 is KGHDR and CDR2 is SFDVKD. DNA of the CDR3: TGTGCCACCAGTGATCGACAGGGGGCAAGCACCGGGGAGCTGTTTTTT. It specifies CATSDRQGASTGELFF.

The chain carries TRBV7-9 and TRBJ1-1; possible D gene TRBD1, 6 bases. The CDR3 length is 15 residues. V dropped 1 base and J dropped 4 bases, with 13 bases sitting between them. Looked up from germline, CDR1 is SEHNR and CDR2 is FQNEAQ (reference sequence). Here the CDR3 reads CASSLESQGSTEAFF. CDR3 in DNA: TGTGCCAGCAGCTTAGAGTCACAGGGCAGCACTGAAGCTTTCTTT.

The J gene is TRBJ2-7, the V gene TRBV7-9; 7 nucleotides line up with TRBD2. Germline V gene lookup returns CDR1 SEHNR and CDR2 FQNEAQ (reference sequence). This CDR3 comprises 12 residues. V dropped 4 bases and J dropped 7; count of bases not matched to a gene: 4. DNA for the CDR3: TGTGCCAGCAGCTCAGGACTAGATGAGCAGTACTTC. Its protein product is CASSSGLDEQYF.